This passage covers 8 T cell receptor beta chains from one sample sequenced in a study of blood T cell repertoires in COVID-19. Only in-frame clones appear in the TCRdb table, and some are missing; sequencing was by immunoSEQ multiplex PCR. The sample yields fewer than 50,000 clones, around four fifths seen once. Sequenced input: peripheral blood. Receptors were obtained from a man older than 75 with active or convalescent COVID-19.

This clone was counted between two and nine times. This rearrangement joins TRBV5-4 to TRBJ1-4, with D perhaps TRBD1 (6 bases). Germline lookup yields CDR1 SGHNT and CDR2 YYREEE (reference sequence). Trimming removed 2 bases from V and 5 bases from J, with 13 bases in between. The CDR3 runs 15 residues. The CDR3, as DNA: TGTGCCAGCAGCTTAAGGGGGGGCCCGAATGAAAAACTGTTTTTT. This gives the protein CASSLRGGPNEKLFF.

The rearrangement uses TRBV2 and TRBJ2-5; 12 bases match TRBD1. J lost 4 bases, V lost 6 bases, and 3 bases had no gene match. The CDR3 extends over 14 amino acids. Germline CDR1 is SNHLY and CDR2 is FYNNEI. CDR3 sequence (DNA): TGTGCCAGCAGGTGGGACAGGGGGCGAGAGACCCAGTACTTC. Translated, it gives CASRWDRGRETQYF.

The chain joins TRBV4-3 to TRBJ2-3; 10 nucleotides align to TRBD1. Trimming at V came to 1 base and at J to 6 bases, leaving 7 bases not matched to a gene. The CDR3 length is 16 residues. Germline CDR1 is LGHNA and CDR2 is YSLEER. For the CDR3, the DNA is TGCGCCAGCAGCCAAGGGGGACAGGGGATGGCGGATACGCAGTATTTT. This translates into CASSQGGQGMADTQYF.

The rearrangement uses TRBV20-1 and TRBJ1-5, with TRBD1 matching over 8 bases. CDR1 and CDR2 from the germline V gene are DFQATT and SNEGSKA (reference sequence). V was clipped by 3 bases and J by 6 bases; unmatched bases: 10. The CDR3 is 15 amino acids. CDR3 DNA sequence: TGCAGTGCTAGTCGAGGTCCAGGGGGCCGTCAGCCCCAGCATTTT. Protein: CSASRGPGGRQPQHF.

In its sample, this clone was seen once. This chain uses TRBV25-1 with TRBJ1-4, with TRBD1 as a possible D gene (6 bases). The CDR3 length is 14 residues. V lost 5 bases and J 7 bases, leaving 14 bases between the germline ends. The germline CDR1 and CDR2 sequences are MGHDK and SYGVNS. The CDR3 is CASSLSGGGEKLFF. The CDR3 DNA reads as TGTGCCAGCAGTCTTTCGGGGGGCGGTGAAAAACTGTTTTTT.

The chain uses TRBV23-1 and TRBJ2-1; 9 bases map to TRBD2. TRBV23-1 is an open reading frame whose function is uncertain. V trimming: 4 bases; J trimming: 8 bases; junction bases outside the gene matches: 12. The CDR3 loop spans 16 amino acids. The CDR3 DNA reads TGCGCCAGCAGTCCCCCTAGCGGGGTACCACAGCATGAGCAGTTCTTC. Protein product: CASSPPSGVPQHEQFF.

This chain uses TRBV14 with TRBJ2-6; the match to TRBD2 covers 7 bases. The length of the CDR3 is 19 residues. Germline lookup yields CDR1 SGHDN and CDR2 FVKESK. Germline trimming cut 4 bases from V and 1 base from J; bases unmatched to any gene: 13. The CDR3 reads CASSPTWGGSMSGANVLTF. The CDR3 nucleotides are TGTGCCAGCAGCCCAACCTGGGGAGGGTCTATGTCTGGGGCCAACGTCCTGACTTTC.

This chain uses TRBV7-2 with TRBJ1-2; possibly TRBD1 for D (5 bases). Looked up from germline, CDR1 is SGHTA and CDR2 is FQGNSA. The CDR3 is 14 residues long. V dropped 5 bases and J dropped 5 bases, with 15 bases sitting between them. The CDR3 bases are TGTGCCAGCAGCACATACACAGGTGAATATGGCTACACCTTC. It specifies CASSTYTGEYGYTF.